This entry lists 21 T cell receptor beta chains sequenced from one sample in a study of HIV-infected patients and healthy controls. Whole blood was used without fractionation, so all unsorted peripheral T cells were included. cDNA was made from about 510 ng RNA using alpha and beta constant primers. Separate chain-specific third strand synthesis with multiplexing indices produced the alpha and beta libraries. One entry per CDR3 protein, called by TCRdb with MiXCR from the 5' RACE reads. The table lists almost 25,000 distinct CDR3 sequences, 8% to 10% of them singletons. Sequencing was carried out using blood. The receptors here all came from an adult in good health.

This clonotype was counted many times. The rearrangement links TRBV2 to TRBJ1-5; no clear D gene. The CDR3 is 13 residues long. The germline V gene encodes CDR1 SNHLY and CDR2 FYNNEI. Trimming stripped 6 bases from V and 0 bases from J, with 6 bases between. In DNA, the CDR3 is TGTGCCAGCAGGGGGAATAGCAATCAGCCCCAGCATTTT. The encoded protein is CASRGNSNQPQHF.

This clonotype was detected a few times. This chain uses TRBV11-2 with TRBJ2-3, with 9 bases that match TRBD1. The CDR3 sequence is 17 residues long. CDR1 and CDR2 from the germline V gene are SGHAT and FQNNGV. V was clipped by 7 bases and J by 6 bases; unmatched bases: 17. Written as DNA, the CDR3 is TGTGCCAGCACCATTAACCGGGCCGGGACAGGGAGGGATACGCAGTATTTT. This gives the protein CASTINRAGTGRDTQYF.

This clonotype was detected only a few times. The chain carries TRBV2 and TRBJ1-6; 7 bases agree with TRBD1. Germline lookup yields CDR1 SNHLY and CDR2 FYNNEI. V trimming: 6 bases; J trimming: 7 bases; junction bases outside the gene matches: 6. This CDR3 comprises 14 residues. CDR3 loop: CASRSGTANSPLHF. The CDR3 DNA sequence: TGTGCCAGCAGGTCCGGGACAGCCAATTCACCCCTCCACTTT.

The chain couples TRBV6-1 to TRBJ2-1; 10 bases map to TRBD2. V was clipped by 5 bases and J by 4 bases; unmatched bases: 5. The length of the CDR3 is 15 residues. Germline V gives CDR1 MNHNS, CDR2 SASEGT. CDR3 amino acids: CASSSGTSDYNEQFF. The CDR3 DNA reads TGTGCCAGCAGTTCCGGGACTAGCGATTACAATGAGCAGTTCTTC.

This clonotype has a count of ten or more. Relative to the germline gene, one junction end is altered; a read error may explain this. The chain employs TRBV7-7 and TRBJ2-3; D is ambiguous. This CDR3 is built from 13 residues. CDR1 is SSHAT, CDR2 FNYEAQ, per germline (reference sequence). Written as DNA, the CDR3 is TGTGCTAGCAGCTTAGGTGACTTGGATACGCAGTATTTT. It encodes CASSLGDLDTQYF.

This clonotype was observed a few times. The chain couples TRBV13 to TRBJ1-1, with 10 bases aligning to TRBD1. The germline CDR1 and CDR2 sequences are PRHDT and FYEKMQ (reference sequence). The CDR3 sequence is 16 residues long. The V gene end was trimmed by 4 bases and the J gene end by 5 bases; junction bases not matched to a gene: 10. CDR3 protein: CASSSRQGAVGTEAFF. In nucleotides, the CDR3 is TGTGCCAGCAGCTCCCGACAGGGGGCGGTGGGGACTGAAGCTTTCTTT.

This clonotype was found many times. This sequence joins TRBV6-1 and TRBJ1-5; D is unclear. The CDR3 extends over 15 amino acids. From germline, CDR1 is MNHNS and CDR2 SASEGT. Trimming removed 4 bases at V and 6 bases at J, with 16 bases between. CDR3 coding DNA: TGTGCCAGCAGTGGGGAGATTTCATCTGGTCAGCCCCAGCATTTT. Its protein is CASSGEISSGQPQHF.

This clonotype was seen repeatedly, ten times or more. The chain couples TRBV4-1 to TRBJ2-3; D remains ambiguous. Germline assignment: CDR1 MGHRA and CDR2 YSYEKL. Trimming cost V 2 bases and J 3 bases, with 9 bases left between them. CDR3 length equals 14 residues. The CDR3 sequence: CASSQSGITDTQYF. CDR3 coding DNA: TGCGCCAGCAGCCAAAGTGGGATAACAGATACGCAGTATTTT.

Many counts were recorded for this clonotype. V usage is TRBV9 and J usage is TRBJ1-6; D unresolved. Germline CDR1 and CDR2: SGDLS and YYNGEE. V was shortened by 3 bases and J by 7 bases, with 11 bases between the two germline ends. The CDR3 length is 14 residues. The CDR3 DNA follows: TGTGCCAGCAGCGCTCTAAGCAGAAATTCACCCCTCCACTTT. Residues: CASSALSRNSPLHF.

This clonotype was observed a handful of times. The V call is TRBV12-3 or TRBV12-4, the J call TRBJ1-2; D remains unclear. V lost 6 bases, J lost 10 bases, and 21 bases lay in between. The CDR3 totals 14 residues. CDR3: CASSSDTPSAFYTF. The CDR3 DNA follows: TGTGCCAGCAGCTCAGACACCCCATCCGCATTCTACACCTTC.

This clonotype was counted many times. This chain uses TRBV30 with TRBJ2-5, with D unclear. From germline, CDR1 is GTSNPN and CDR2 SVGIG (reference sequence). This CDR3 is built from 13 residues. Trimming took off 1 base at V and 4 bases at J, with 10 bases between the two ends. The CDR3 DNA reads TGTGCCTGGAGTGCAAGGTGGGGAGAGACCCAGTACTTC. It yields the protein CAWSARWGETQYF.

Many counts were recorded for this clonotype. CDR3 amino acids: CSVRDRNQETQYF. CDR3 bases: TGCAGCGTGAGGGACAGGAACCAAGAGACCCAGTACTTC. V is TRBV29-1 and J is TRBJ2-5; 8 nucleotides line up with TRBD1. This CDR3 is built from 13 residues. The germline gives CDR1 SQVTM, CDR2 ANQGSEA. After removal of 6 bases from V and 0 bases from J, the junction contained 3 bases not matched to a gene.

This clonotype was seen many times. Written as DNA, the CDR3 is TGTGCCAGCAGCCGGATTCAAGGTTACACTGAAGCTTTCTTT. The encoded protein is CASSRIQGYTEAFF. This rearrangement joins TRBV5-8 to TRBJ1-1, with D uncertain. The CDR3 consists of 14 residues. CDR1 is SGHTS and CDR2 is YDEGEE in the germline V gene. V was cut by 4 bases and J by 3 bases, with 13 bases left in between.

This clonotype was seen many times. The CDR3 sequence is CASRSLRGNEKLFF. Here the CDR3 DNA reads TGTGCCAGCAGGTCTCTTAGAGGGAATGAAAAACTGTTTTTT. The chain is built from TRBV7-9 and TRBJ1-4; D gene ambiguous. V shed 6 bases and J shed 5 bases, with 13 bases lying between them. There are 14 residues in the CDR3. The germline gives CDR1 SEHNR, CDR2 FQNEAQ (reference sequence).

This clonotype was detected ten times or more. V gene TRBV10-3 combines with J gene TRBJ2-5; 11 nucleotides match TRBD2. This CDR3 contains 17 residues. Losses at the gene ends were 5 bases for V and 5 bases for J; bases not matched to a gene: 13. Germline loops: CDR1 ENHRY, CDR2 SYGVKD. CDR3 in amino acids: CAISSGTSGRNLETQYF. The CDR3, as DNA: TGTGCCATCAGTTCCGGGACTAGCGGCAGAAACCTGGAGACCCAGTACTTC.

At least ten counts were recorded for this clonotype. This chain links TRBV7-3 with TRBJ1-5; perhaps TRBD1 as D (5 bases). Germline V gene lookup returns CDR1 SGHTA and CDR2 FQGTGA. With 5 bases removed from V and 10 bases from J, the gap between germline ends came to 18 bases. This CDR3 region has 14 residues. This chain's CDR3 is CASSIGGGRDPQHF. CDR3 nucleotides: TGTGCCAGCAGCATTGGGGGGGGTCGGGATCCCCAGCATTTT.

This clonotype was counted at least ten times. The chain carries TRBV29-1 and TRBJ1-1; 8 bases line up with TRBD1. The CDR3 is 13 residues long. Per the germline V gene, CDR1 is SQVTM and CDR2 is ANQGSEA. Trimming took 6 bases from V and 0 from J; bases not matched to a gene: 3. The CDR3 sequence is CSVQGVLNTEAFF. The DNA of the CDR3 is TGCAGCGTACAGGGGGTTCTGAACACTGAAGCTTTCTTT.

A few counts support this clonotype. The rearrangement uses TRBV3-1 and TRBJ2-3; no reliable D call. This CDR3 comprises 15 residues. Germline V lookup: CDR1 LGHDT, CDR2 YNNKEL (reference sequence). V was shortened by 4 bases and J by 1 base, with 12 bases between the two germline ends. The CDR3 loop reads CASSPTELGTDTQYF. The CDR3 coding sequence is TGTGCCAGCAGCCCCACGGAGCTTGGCACAGATACGCAGTATTTT.

The CDR3 is CSVGGTGAHEQYF. The CDR3 bases are TGCAGCGTTGGAGGGACAGGGGCACACGAGCAGTACTTC. The V gene is TRBV29-1, the J gene TRBJ2-7, with TRBD1 matching 10 bases. The CDR3 consists of 13 residues. After removal of 4 bases from V and 5 bases from J, the junction contained 5 bases not matched to a gene. Germline-derived CDR1 and CDR2 are SQVTM and ANQGSEA.

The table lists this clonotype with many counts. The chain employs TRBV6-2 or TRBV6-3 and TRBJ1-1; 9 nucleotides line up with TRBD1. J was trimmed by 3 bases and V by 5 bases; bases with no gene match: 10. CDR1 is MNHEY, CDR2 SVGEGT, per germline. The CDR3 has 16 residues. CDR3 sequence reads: CASSPNPRTGDTEAFF. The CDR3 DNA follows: TGTGCCAGCAGTCCCAACCCCCGGACAGGGGACACTGAAGCTTTCTTT.

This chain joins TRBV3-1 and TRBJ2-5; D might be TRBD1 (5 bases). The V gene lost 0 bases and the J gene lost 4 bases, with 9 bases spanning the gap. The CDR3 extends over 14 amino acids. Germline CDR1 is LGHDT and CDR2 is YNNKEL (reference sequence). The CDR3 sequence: CASSQEVQGETQYF. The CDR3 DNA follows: TGTGCCAGCAGCCAAGAGGTGCAGGGAGAGACCCAGTACTTC.